The 5 T cell receptor beta chains in this list originate from one sample, sequenced in a study of blood T cell repertoires in COVID-19. The assay was immunoSEQ multiplex PCR, and TCRdb's table has in-frame clones only and misses some. The table shows approximately 180,000 clones, with approximately 79% occurring only once. Specimen: PBMCs or T cells enriched from blood (not recorded which). The source is an older woman with acute COVID-19.

This clone occurred a few times. The V call is TRBV29-1, the J call TRBJ2-7; D might be TRBD2 (6 bases). This CDR3 contains 12 residues. Deletions cut 7 bases from V and 3 bases from J, with 13 bases between. CDR1 is SQVTM and CDR2 is ANQGSEA in the germline V gene. The CDR3 DNA follows: TGCAGCGCGAGTCCCGGGGGCTACGAGCAGTACTTC. Translated: CSASPGGYEQYF.

The CDR3 DNA sequence: TGTGCCAGCAGCCTGACTAGCGGGGGCACAGATACGCAGTATTTT. Translation: CASSLTSGGTDTQYF. V is TRBV7-2 and J is TRBJ2-3, with 11 bases identical to TRBD2. The CDR3 is 15 residues long. Germline CDR1 SGHTA, CDR2 FQGNSA. V was pared by 5 bases and J by 1 base, with 2 bases of the junction left unmatched.

With respect to this clone: Within the sample, other DNA sequences also encode this same CDR3. This chain joins TRBV6-5 and TRBJ1-1; D unresolved. The V gene's germline CDR1 is MNHEY and CDR2 SVGAGI. Trimming pared 2 bases from V and 2 bases from J, leaving 9 bases between. The CDR3 extends over 14 amino acids. DNA of the CDR3: TGTGCCAGCAGTTACGGTGGCACAAACACTGAAGCTTTCTTT. Amino acid sequence: CASSYGGTNTEAFF.

The rearrangement joins TRBV6-2 or TRBV6-3 to TRBJ1-2, with 10 bases matching TRBD1. J was trimmed by 3 bases and V by 2 bases; bases with no gene match: 12. The CDR3 sequence is 18 residues long. Germline V gene sequence: CDR1 MNHEY, CDR2 SVGEGT. The CDR3 is CASSYPSRGTGAHYGYTF. The CDR3 bases are TGTGCCAGCAGTTACCCGTCCAGGGGGACAGGGGCCCACTATGGCTACACCTTC.

V is TRBV19 and J is TRBJ1-2; D uncertain. The ends were cut back, 3 bases at V and 4 bases at J, with 9 bases in the middle. There are 13 residues in the CDR3. The germline gives CDR1 LNHDA, CDR2 SQIVND (reference sequence). CDR3 loop: CASSIANGYGYTF. The DNA of the CDR3 is TGTGCCAGTAGTATCGCGAATGGCTATGGCTACACCTTC.